What follows is one T cell receptor beta chain and its context. With V trimmed by 5 bases and J by 7 bases, 6 bases remained unmatched. CDR1 is LNHDA and CDR2 is SQIVND in the germline V gene (reference sequence). The CDR3 sequence is 14 residues long. The table came from immunoSEQ multiplex PCR; TCRdb's copy has only in-frame clones and leaves some out. This repertoire shows about 130,000 clones, 80% to 95% found once; its top ten account for around 8.1%. These data belong to a study of control samples from healthy donors and cancer patients. The source of this sequence is a man between 18 and 35 years old in good health. This rearrangement joins TRBV19 to TRBJ1-5, with 9 bases aligning to TRBD1. Sequenced material: blood. The DNA for the CDR3 is TGTGCCAGTAGTCCGACAGGGGGTAGGCAGCCCCAGCATTTT. This codes for CASSPTGGRQPQHF.